This T cell receptor (beta chain) was recorded in a study of a mutant IDH1 vaccine in newly diagnosed glioma. Study-level background: Onset of vaccination occurred 4-6 weeks following radiotherapy alone, or with temozolomide cycles.

The time point here: week 47, end of study. Doses of 300 ug of mutant IDH1 20-mer peptide were given with topical imiquimod. Eight vaccine doses were administered to patients at weeks 1, 3, 5, 7, 11, 15, 19 and 23. Regarding this clone: Its specificity is unknown.

Profiled with immunoSEQ multiplex PCR; TCRdb holds only in-frame clones, not every one. Of about 94,000 clones listed, roughly 90% are singletons. This clonotype originated in a woman between 45 and 65 years old with glioma. This specimen was PBMCs, taken from a glioma patient whose treatment included an IDH1 peptide vaccine.

The CDR3, as DNA: TGTGCCAGTAGTAATCGGGCTCGGACAGTCCAGCCCCAGCATTTT. This codes for CASSNRARTVQPQHF. The V gene is TRBV19, the J gene TRBJ1-5; maybe TRBD1 (6 bases). Germline loops: CDR1 LNHDA, CDR2 SQIVND (reference sequence). The CDR3 is 15 residues long. V lost 4 bases to trimming and J lost 7 bases, with 17 bases between them.